This record covers a single T cell receptor (beta chain). In the source study's methods: Estimates of nucleated cell counts were drawn from the amplification of reference gene primers. Only in-frame clones appear in the TCRdb table, and some are missing; sequencing was by immunoSEQ multiplex PCR. V and J calls and clone size come straight from that table; D and trimming were deduced from the DNA. The data show some 340,000 clones, 75% to 90% seen once. The record originates from a study of blood T cell repertoires in COVID-19. Study background: Some COVID-19 samples were acute and others convalescent; all came from the United States, Italy and Spain. PBMCs, B-cell-depleted T cells, or T cells were the source of the cDNA or gDNA that made up the material.

The V and J ends lost 0 bases and 8 bases respectively, with 11 bases between them. Germline V gene sequence: CDR1 SGHRS, CDR2 YFSETQ. This CDR3 is 13 amino acids long. V usage is TRBV5-1 and J usage is TRBJ1-2; no reliable D call. The origin of this receptor is a young woman with acute or convalescent COVID-19. Sequencing was performed on peripheral blood. CDR3 residues: CASSLGVPGGYTF. CDR3 nucleotide sequence: TGCGCCAGCAGCTTGGGGGTGCCGGGGGGCTACACCTTC.